This T cell receptor beta chain came from a study of cytomegalovirus exposure and HLA in healthy donors. V lost 4 bases, J lost 8 bases, and 17 bases lay in between. CDR1 SGHAT and CDR2 FQNNGV come from the germline V gene. This CDR3 has 14 amino acids. Study observations and caveats: Later on, an analysis showed TCR association rates differing by HLA locus, with DRB1 the most and HLA-C the fewest. Within an earlier analysis, most TCR beta V segments proved productive either about 87% or about 30% of the time.

In regard to this clone: Its specificity is unknown.

Primers included in the PCR were 60 Vbeta and 13 Jbeta primers. Measured with immunoSEQ multiplex PCR; TCRdb has only the in-frame clones, and not every one. The data show over 150,000 clones, with approximately 80% seen just once and roughly 3.7% held by the top ten. The sample taken for sequencing was PBMCs. J is TRBJ1-2 and V is TRBV11-2; D may be TRBD1 (6 bases). The TCR originated in a man aged 30-40 years in good health and CMV-seropositive. The CDR3 DNA reads as TGTGCCAGCAGCTCCACCACAGGGATGGGAGGCTACACCTTC. It yields the protein CASSSTTGMGGYTF. Drawing the rest from reference TRBV11-2 and TRBJ1-2, the complete variable domain is EAGVAQSPRYKIIEKRQSVAFWCNPISGHATLYWYQQILGQGPKLLIQFQNNGVVDDSQLPKDRFSAERLKGVDSTLKIQPAKLEDSAVYLCASSSTTGMGGYTFGSGTRLTVV.